Listed below are T cell receptor beta chains from one sample, sequenced in a study of cytomegalovirus exposure and HLA in healthy donors. TCRdb keeps only in-frame clones here, not all; method: immunoSEQ multiplex PCR. In the table there are 100,000 to 150,000 clones, about four fifths of which are singletons. Input material: PBMCs. The receptors derive from a female donor in good health and CMV-seropositive. Each CDR3 is given with its conserved first and last residue. Fields, in order: CDR3 protein, V gene.

CDR3aa: CASSLQGFSPLHF; v_gene: TRBV11-2
CDR3aa: CASGVLGAITEAFF; v_gene: TRBV6-5
CDR3aa: CASSEVFAGNTEAFF; v_gene: TRBV6-1
CDR3aa: CASSLRGSYPEKLFF; v_gene: TRBV5-6
CDR3aa: CASTPGVGGSPLHF; v_gene: TRBV2
CDR3aa: CASSPDTGGGRNSPLHF; v_gene: TRBV18
CDR3aa: CATSRALSGPGETQYF; v_gene: TRBV15
CDR3aa: CASSVGLSGANVLTF; v_gene: TRBV9
CDR3aa: CASSFSGYEQYF; v_gene: TRBV5-1
CDR3aa: CASSLGSQGHYGYTF; v_gene: TRBV7-2
CDR3aa: CASSVMFGTEAFF; v_gene: TRBV9
CDR3aa: CASSWRSGQGTNTEAFF; v_gene: TRBV2
CDR3aa: CASSEAPGVDTIYF; v_gene: TRBV6-1
CDR3aa: CASSRKAGEKLFF; v_gene: TRBV5-6
CDR3aa: CASSGSTEEAFF; v_gene: TRBV5-1
CDR3aa: CASSFGTGINQPQHF; v_gene: TRBV7-9
CDR3aa: CASSPQETQYF; v_gene: TRBV7-8
CDR3aa: CAWSVSGDLPQHF; v_gene: TRBV30
CDR3aa: CASSYTIGADTQYF; v_gene: TRBV6-5
CDR3aa: CAWSVGDFYGYTF; v_gene: TRBV30
CDR3aa: CSVEAGDRATEAFF; v_gene: TRBV29-1
CDR3aa: CASSPGTGNTYEQYF; v_gene: TRBV14
CDR3aa: CASFTGGTEAFF; v_gene: TRBV18
CDR3aa: CASSSRTVGNTIYF; v_gene: TRBV11-1
CDR3aa: CASSSRTDNEQFF; v_gene: TRBV13
CDR3aa: CASTPGAGGTEAFF; v_gene: TRBV27
CDR3aa: CASSFGGKVVGAFF; v_gene: TRBV7-2
CDR3aa: CASRFSSDEQYF; v_gene: TRBV6-6
CDR3aa: CASSGPPTNRVKETQYF; v_gene: TRBV6-1
CDR3aa: CASSYSRGYEQYF; v_gene: TRBV6-6
CDR3aa: CATSSNPGGALGYNEQFF; v_gene: TRBV15
CDR3aa: CASSPPQGLGPEAFF; v_gene: TRBV9
CDR3aa: CASSSQGAKETQYF; v_gene: TRBV7-9
CDR3aa: CASSPPPGGQGQEFF; v_gene: TRBV19
CDR3aa: CASSRSGTGYEQYF; v_gene: TRBV6-5
CDR3aa: CASSLLAGATYEQYF; v_gene: TRBV4-1
CDR3aa: CASTGQGWRNSPLHF; v_gene: TRBV6-5
CDR3aa: CATPQSGRPGYTF; v_gene: TRBV28
CDR3aa: CASSSSGPGTDTQYF; v_gene: TRBV5-1
CDR3aa: CASSLGLAGARSGANVLTF; v_gene: TRBV5-4
CDR3aa: CASSLGQGYTGANVLTF; v_gene: TRBV13
CDR3aa: CSVGRDSITGELFF; v_gene: TRBV29-1
CDR3aa: CASSPLQETQYF; v_gene: TRBV5-1
CDR3aa: CAWRRVGTATDTQYF; v_gene: TRBV30
CDR3aa: CASSLAPAAYGYTF; v_gene: TRBV7-8
CDR3aa: CASSLMANEKLFF; v_gene: TRBV7-9
CDR3aa: CASSSTGNLIGNEQFF; v_gene: TRBV7-9
CDR3aa: CASSEILGGGQPQHF; v_gene: TRBV2
CDR3aa: CASSLSGGADTQYF; v_gene: TRBV6-4
CDR3aa: CASSGGPGNEQFF; v_gene: TRBV5-5
CDR3aa: CASSFQFVYSGQPQETQYF; v_gene: TRBV5-1
CDR3aa: CASSPNAASGGEQYF; v_gene: TRBV18
CDR3aa: CASSLKIEAFF; v_gene: TRBV7-9
CDR3aa: CASIPEEVVYRAGPNTEAFF; v_gene: TRBV2
CDR3aa: CASSSTGENQPQHF; v_gene: TRBV5-1